This T cell receptor beta chain was found in a study of T cell responses to AZD1222 COVID-19 vaccine (TCRdb year 2021). For the study in its entirety: AZD1222 recipients whose second dose came at about 4 weeks and those whose second dose came at about 12 weeks were combined into one group, since spike-specific TCR depth and breadth did not differ between the two schedules. Trial participants were enrolled by age into subgroups of 18-55, 56-69 and 70-plus years, and about 150, 27 and 61 TCR-sequenced participants, respectively, were included in these subgroups. TCR sequencing was performed for 230 to 250 trial participants, of whom 207 were given two doses of AZD1222 and some 26 were given two doses of MenACWY control vaccine. Results and caveats for the whole study, not just this receptor: In the small 56-69-year group, the increase in depth fell short of significance, most likely because of low power. CD4 TCRs associated with the vaccine covered the entire spike protein, and the dominant responses were in regions 160-218 and 743-854. Most participants were white British and females outnumbered males, and the authors suggested that clonal diversity may have been underestimated. A significant rise in spike-specific TCR breadth and depth was observed after two AZD1222 doses relative to day 0 and relative to MenACWY recipients. Because no day 14 peak-response samples were available, repertoires were characterized only after the peak T cell response. Reportedly, close to half of the unique spike-specific TCRs recognized epitopes lying outside the regions that are mutated in the B.1.351 and B.1.1.7 variants. Conclusions about previously exposed vaccinees are limited because only six or seven AZD1222 recipients were SARS-CoV-2 seropositive at baseline.

Turning to this clone: The target of this receptor is not known. Per-base qualities were not stored, and no clone one base away is much larger.

What the time point label conveys for this sample: baseline before first vaccination. The vaccinee samples were drawn from two UK trials, COV001 and COV002, one of which was a single-blind randomized controlled phase 2/3 trial testing AZD1222 (ChAdOx1 nCoV-19) in healthy adults. For TCRbeta chain sequencing, PBMC samples from trial participants were taken at day 0 and at day 28 after the second dose. The CDR3 regions of human TCRbeta chains were subjected to immunosequencing. Under the source paper's analysis protocol: Repertoire TCRs were matched against a reference library of SARS-CoV-2-specific TCRs generated with the MIRA antigen-specificity platform. Breadth was defined as the fraction of unique TCRs that were SARS-CoV-2-associated. Depth was defined as the fraction of total T cells that were SARS-CoV-2-associated. Using the MIRA data, each spike-specific TCR was mapped to the spike region that the TCR reacts to and placed in a CD4 or CD8 class. Log10-transformed breadth and depth values were compared by one-way ANOVA with Sidak's multiple comparisons tests. TCRdb mirrors the immuneACCESS table, restricted to in-frame sequences. Some clones are absent from its copies; in checked studies, under half trace to an unresolved V gene, and the reason for the others is unknown. That table gives V, J and clone size, and the DNA gave D and trimming. The sample has about 150,000 clones on record, 90% to 95% of them singletons. The ten largest account for 1.5% to 2% of the sample.

This clonotype was obtained from an adult in good health. The sequences come from peripheral blood, collected on day 0 of AZD1222 vaccination.

The bases are TGTGCCAGCAGGCCAGGGGGTAGCAATCAGCCCCAGCATTTT. Translated, this gives CASRPGGSNQPQHF. The sequence links TRBV6-5 to TRBJ1-5, with 7 bases matching TRBD1. CDR1 and CDR2 are read off the germline V gene as MNHEY and SVGAGI. CDR3 length: 14 amino acids, cysteine to phenylalanine. The DNA shown is the 42-base CDR3, in frame from base 1. Trimming removed 6 bases from V and 0 bases from J; the gene matches leave 2 bases unexplained.